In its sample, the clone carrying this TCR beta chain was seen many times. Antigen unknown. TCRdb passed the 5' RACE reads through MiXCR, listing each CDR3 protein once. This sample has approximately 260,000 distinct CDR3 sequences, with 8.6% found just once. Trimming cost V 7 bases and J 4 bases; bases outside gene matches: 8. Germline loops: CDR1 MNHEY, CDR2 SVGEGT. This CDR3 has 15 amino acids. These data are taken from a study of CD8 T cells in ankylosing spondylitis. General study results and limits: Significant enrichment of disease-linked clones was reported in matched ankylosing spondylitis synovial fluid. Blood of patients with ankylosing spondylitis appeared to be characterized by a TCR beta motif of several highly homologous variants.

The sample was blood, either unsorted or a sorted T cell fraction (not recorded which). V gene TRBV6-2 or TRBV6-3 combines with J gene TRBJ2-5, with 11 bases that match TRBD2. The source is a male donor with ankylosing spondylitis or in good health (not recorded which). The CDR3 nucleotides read TGTGCCAGCATCCTATCTAGCGGGAGGAGAGAGACCCAGTACTTC. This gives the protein CASILSSGRRETQYF.